This is a list of T cell receptor beta chains from one sample in a study of immune evolution from preneoplasia to lung adenocarcinoma. The table came from immunoSEQ multiplex PCR; TCRdb's copy has only in-frame clones and leaves some out. The sample has over 9,500 clones; 78% are singletons. The material sequenced was FFPE minimally invasive lung adenocarcinoma tissue. Receptor source: a person aged 60-80 years with lung adenocarcinoma. CDR3s include the opening cysteine and the closing phenylalanine or tryptophan. D genes are given only for firm matches. Clone size is stated in some rows and not others, as once, few, many or a class when expanded.

clone_size	d_call	v_call	j_call	cdr3_aa	cdr3_nt
few	-	TRBV28	TRBJ1-4	CASSAGVNNEKLFF	TGTGCCAGCAGCGCTGGGGTCAATAACGAAAAACTGTTTTTT
-	-	TRBV30	TRBJ2-7	CAWRASFEQYF	TGTGCCTGGAGGGCAAGTTTCGAGCAGTACTTC
-	TRBD2	TRBV2	TRBJ2-7	CASSERLAVYEQYF	TGTGCCAGCAGTGAAAGGCTAGCGGTCTACGAGCAGTACTTC
-	TRBD2	TRBV11-1	TRBJ2-7	CASSPGTSGSYEQYF	TGTGCCAGCAGCCCCGGGACTAGCGGGAGTTACGAGCAGTACTTC
-	-	TRBV20-1	TRBJ2-1	CSASHHNEQFF	TGCAGTGCTAGCCACCACAATGAGCAGTTCTTC
-	TRBD1	TRBV4-1	TRBJ1-2	CASSRYTDREVYYGYTF	TGCGCCAGCAGCCGATACACAGACAGGGAAGTTTACTATGGCTACACCTTC
-	-	TRBV30	TRBJ2-2	CAWSVLGANTGELFF	TGTGCCTGGAGTGTATTAGGGGCCAACACCGGGGAGCTGTTTTTT
-	-	TRBV6-5	TRBJ1-1	CASSYGSGGNTEAFF	TGTGCCAGCAGTTACGGTTCCGGGGGCAACACTGAAGCTTTCTTT
-	-	TRBV9	TRBJ1-2	CASSGQRFGYGYTF	TGTGCCAGCAGCGGCCAGCGATTTGGGTATGGCTACACCTTC
-	-	TRBV28	TRBJ2-7	CASSLRGILLYEQYF	TGTGCCAGCAGTTTGCGCGGGATCCTCCTTTACGAGCAGTACTTC
-	-	TRBV7-8	TRBJ2-3	CASSLGGPLADTQYF	TGTGCCAGCAGCTTAGGCGGCCCTTTGGCAGATACGCAGTATTTT
once	-	TRBV11-2	TRBJ2-1	CASSLDVASPLQFF	TGTGCCAGCAGCTTAGATGTTGCGTCTCCCTTGCAGTTCTTC
-	-	TRBV6-1	TRBJ1-2	CASRGRGGYTF	TGTGCCAGCAGAGGCAGGGGCGGCTACACCTTC
few	-	TRBV6-1	TRBJ1-6	CASSAGPYNSPLHF	TGTGCCAGCAGTGCTGGGCCCTATAATTCACCCCTCCACTTT
-	-	TRBV4-1	TRBJ1-4	CASSQDPGRQWANEKLFF	TGCGCCAGCAGCCAAGATCCGGGGAGGCAGTGGGCTAATGAAAAACTGTTTTTT
-	-	TRBV11-2	TRBJ2-5	CASSLRVSQETQYF	TGTGCCAGCAGCTTACGGGTTAGTCAAGAGACCCAGTACTTC